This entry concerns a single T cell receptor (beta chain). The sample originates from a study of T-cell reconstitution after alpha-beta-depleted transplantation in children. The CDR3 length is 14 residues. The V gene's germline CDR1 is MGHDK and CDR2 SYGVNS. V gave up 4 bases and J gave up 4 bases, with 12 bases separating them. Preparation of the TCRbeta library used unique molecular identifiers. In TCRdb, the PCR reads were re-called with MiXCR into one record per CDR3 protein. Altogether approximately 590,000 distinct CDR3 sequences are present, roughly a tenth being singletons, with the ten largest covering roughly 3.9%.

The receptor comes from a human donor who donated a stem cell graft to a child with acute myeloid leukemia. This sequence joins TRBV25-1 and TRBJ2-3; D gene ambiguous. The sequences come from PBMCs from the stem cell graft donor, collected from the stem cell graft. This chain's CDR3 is CASSGDSYADTQYF. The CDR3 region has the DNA TGTGCCAGCAGTGGTGACTCTTATGCAGATACGCAGTATTTT.